Sequencing of this TCR beta chain was carried out in a study of shared clonotypes between healthy human individuals. Turning to this clone: The antigen is unknown.

Findings of the study overall: The generation probabilities recorded for non-shared clonotypes fell below those of clonotypes shared by all four donors. Shared across a handful of donors were roughly 4.7% of the naive CD4 clonotypes.

Germline CDR1 and CDR2: SEHNR and FQNEAQ (reference sequence). V was clipped by 2 bases and J by 1 base, with 14 bases between them. The CDR3 runs 16 residues. Only in-frame clones appear in the TCRdb table, and some are missing; sequencing was by immunoSEQ multiplex PCR. The table shows over a million clones, with roughly 97% occurring only once. The sequenced material came from naive CD4+ T cells sorted from blood. The subset was: CD45RA+ positively selected. This sequence originates from a man aged 30 to 39 in good health. The genes are TRBV7-9 and TRBJ1-1; D not resolved. The CDR3 coding sequence is TGTGCCAGCAGCTTACCCCGACACCACGGGAACACTGAAGCTTTCTTT. This codes for CASSLPRHHGNTEAFF. Together with reference TRBV7-9 and TRBJ1-1, the CDR3 gives the full variable domain: DTGVSQNPRHKITKRGQNVTFRCDPISEHNRLYWYRQTLGQGPEFLTYFQNEAQLEKSRLLSDRFSAERPKGSFSTLEIQRTEQGDSAMYLCASSLPRHHGNTEAFFGQGTRLTVV.